These 9 T cell receptor beta chains originate from one sample sequenced in a study of blood T cell repertoires in COVID-19. TCRdb's table, derived via immunoSEQ multiplex PCR, lists solely in-frame clones and lacks some. The sample shows about 200,000 clones, 70% to 90% of them seen only once. Source material: PBMCs or T cells enriched from blood (not recorded which). These receptors were taken from a woman between 40 and 55 years old with acute COVID-19.

The gene calls are TRBV11-3 and TRBJ1-6; D gene unclear. Germline CDR1 and CDR2: SGHNT and YENEEA. This CDR3 contains 13 residues. Trimming took 1 base from V and 10 from J, leaving 8 bases between them. The CDR3: CASSLGTESPLHF. The DNA of the CDR3 is TGTGCCAGCAGCTTAGGAACTGAGTCACCCCTCCACTTT.

This clone was picked up a small number of times. This chain connects TRBV30 to TRBJ2-7; 11 nucleotides line up with TRBD2. CDR1 and CDR2 (germline): GTSNPN, SVGIG (reference sequence). J lost 7 bases, V lost 1 base, and 6 bases had no gene match. This CDR3 region has 14 residues. The CDR3 protein is CAWSGASGRWEQYF. For the CDR3, the DNA is TGTGCCTGGAGTGGTGCTAGCGGGAGGTGGGAGCAGTACTTC.

The sample holds one count of this clone. This chain uses TRBV14 with TRBJ2-5; D is perhaps TRBD1 (5 bases). V shed 0 bases and J shed 1 base, with 12 bases lying between them. CDR3 length equals 16 residues. Germline CDR1 reads SGHDN; CDR2 reads FVKESK. This CDR3 is CASSQDRWGLQETQYF. For the CDR3, the DNA is TGTGCCAGCAGCCAAGATAGGTGGGGCCTCCAAGAGACCCAGTACTTC.

This chain joins TRBV11-2 and TRBJ2-7; D is ambiguous. Trimming removed 0 bases from V and 3 bases from J, with 9 bases in between. Germline V gene lookup returns CDR1 SGHAT and CDR2 FQNNGV. The CDR3 has 14 residues. The CDR3 coding sequence is TGTGCCAGCAGCTTAGATCCCGAGGTCTACGAGCAGTACTTC. It encodes CASSLDPEVYEQYF.

CDR3 in DNA: TGTGCCAGCAGCCGTAGCGGGAGAGGGGGGAGCTCCTACAATGAGCAGTTCTTC. It is translated as CASSRSGRGGSSYNEQFF. The chain links TRBV3-1 (or the pseudogene TRBV3-2) to TRBJ2-1, with TRBD2 matching over 9 bases. The CDR3 spans 18 residues. Losses at the gene ends were 4 bases for V and 0 bases for J; bases not matched to a gene: 10. CDR1 LGHDT and CDR2 YNNKEL come from the germline V gene (reference sequence).

The DNA of the CDR3 is TGTGCCATCAGGGACAGACCCAATCAGCCCCAGCATTTT. It specifies CAIRDRPNQPQHF. The rearrangement joins TRBV10-3 to TRBJ1-5; D perhaps matches TRBD1 (6 bases). V was trimmed by 6 bases and J by 3 bases, leaving 9 bases between them. In germline, CDR1 is ENHRY, CDR2 SYGVKD. The CDR3 spans 13 residues.

The chain joins TRBV19 to TRBJ1-1, with D maybe TRBD1 (6 bases). There are 15 residues in the CDR3. Trimming pared 4 bases from V and 2 bases from J, leaving 14 bases between. Germline CDR1 LNHDA, CDR2 SQIVND (reference sequence). In DNA form, the CDR3 reads TGTGCCAGTAGTAAGGGGGAGATTTTAAACACTGAAGCTTTCTTT. Translated, it gives CASSKGEILNTEAFF.

The rearrangement links TRBV11-2 to TRBJ2-5; 10 positions agree with TRBD1. CDR1 SGHAT and CDR2 FQNNGV come from the germline V gene. J lost 2 bases, V lost 1 base, and 4 bases had no gene match. The CDR3 covers 16 residues. CDR3 loop: CASSLGPGQGQETQYF. The CDR3 DNA sequence: TGTGCCAGCAGCTTAGGCCCGGGACAGGGGCAAGAGACCCAGTACTTC.

The chain employs TRBV28 and TRBJ1-6, with D unresolved. This CDR3 comprises 16 residues. Germline CDR1 and CDR2: MDHEN and SYDVKM. The V end lost 4 bases, the J end lost 0 bases, and 10 bases lay between the germline ends. CDR3 residues: CASSSGTSSYNSPLHF. The CDR3 bases are TGTGCCAGCAGTTCCGGAACTAGCTCCTATAATTCACCCCTCCACTTT.